This TCR beta chain stems from a study of blood T cells in healthy people across ages. Study results and limitations: Aged donors had fewer naive CD4+ cells and lower diversity than long-lived donors.

Details on this clonotype: Its antigen remains unidentified.

Every participating donor contributed about 10 milliliters of peripheral blood through a draw. For the second PCR, which ran for roughly 6 to 12 cycles, a sample-barcoded 5' primer and a J-beta primer mix were used. TCRdb used MiXCR to reprocess the 5' RACE reads, holding one entry per CDR3 protein. The sample gives about 800,000 distinct CDR3 sequences, about 45% of which show up once; around 18% is in the top ten. The receptor comes from an older man in good health. Sample: blood.

The CDR3 nucleotides read TGTGCCAGCAGCTTAGTGGGGGGACTGGAAGAGACCCAGTACTTC. Amino acids: CASSLVGGLEETQYF. V gene TRBV7-2 combines with J gene TRBJ2-5; D may be TRBD2 (6 bases). The CDR3 contains 15 residues. CDR1 and CDR2 from the germline V gene are SGHTA and FQGNSA. Trimming took 1 base from V and 3 from J, leaving 12 bases between them.